Below, one T cell receptor (beta chain) is given with its context. Its antigen is not known. Universal primer sites and UMIs were introduced during 5'RACE template-switching synthesis of TCR cDNA. TCRdb called the 5' RACE reads again in MiXCR, with one record for every CDR3 protein. The repertoire holds roughly 250,000 distinct CDR3 sequences, with 10% to 15% as singletons. The data originate from a study of T cells after yellow fever vaccination. Study-wide findings and caveats: The CD4 compartment and the CD8 compartment contained a small share of clonotypes in common.

In germline, CDR1 is DFQATT, CDR2 SNEGSKA (reference sequence). Germline trimming cut 0 bases from V and 4 bases from J; bases unmatched to any gene: 13. The CDR3 consists of 18 residues. The material was CD4+ T cells sorted from PBMCs, obtained 45 days after the yellow fever booster vaccination. This rearrangement joins TRBV20-1 to TRBJ2-1; 9 bases map to TRBD2. The clonotype was recovered from a man aged 25-45 years who received the YFV17D yellow fever vaccine. CDR3 loop: CSARDFSGGSGRYNEQFF. The CDR3 DNA sequence: TGCAGTGCTAGAGATTTTAGCGGGGGATCAGGGAGGTACAATGAGCAGTTCTTC.